This paragraph reports one TCR beta chain. Its matching antigen is unknown. This specimen belongs to a study of CD8+ T cells in alopecia areata. Study findings and constraints: Lesional scalp, notably in alopecia totalis/universalis, had clonality above that of normal scalp.

Treatment indicated: oral pan-JAK inhibitor, 5-10 mg twice daily. Lesional scalp punch biopsies and peripheral blood came from alopecia areata patients. Reverse transcribed after extraction, RNA yielded cDNA as the sequencing template. The table came from immunoSEQ multiplex PCR; TCRdb's copy has only in-frame clones and leaves some out. This table has about 270,000 clones, 45% to 70% appearing once. Germline V lookup: CDR1 LNHNV, CDR2 YYDKDF (reference sequence). The CDR3 is 14 residues long. V lost 2 bases and J 5 bases, leaving 13 bases between the germline ends. The sample here was CD4+ T cells sorted from blood, taken at week 52, from a patient treated with tofacitinib. This TCR derives from a human donor with alopecia areata. The chain has TRBV15 and TRBJ2-7; D remains ambiguous. The CDR3 protein is CATSRNGYYNEQYF. CDR3 sequence (DNA): TGTGCCACCAGCAGAAATGGATATTACAACGAGCAGTACTTC.